The present T cell receptor beta chain was sequenced within a study of T cells in Graves' hyperthyroidism and ophthalmopathy. The ends were cut back, 0 bases at V and 6 bases at J, with 8 bases in the middle. This CDR3 has 13 amino acids. Germline CDR1 is GTSNPN and CDR2 is SVGIG (reference sequence). This clonotype was detected a few times. Antigen unknown. Diagnosis rested on symptoms, serum thyroxine and TRAb, thyroid ultrasound, and orbital computed tomography. TCR beta CDR3 sequences were amplified from RNA transcripts. The HTBI primer set drove a first-round RT-PCR of the TCR CDR3. TCRdb independently ran MiXCR on the multiplex PCR reads; one entry per CDR3 protein. The sample shows 550,000 to 700,000 distinct CDR3 sequences, 46% of them seen only once. Study results and limitations: Most thyroid clonotypes expanded above 0.001 appeared in blood too.

Source material: peripheral blood or thyroid tissue (not recorded which). This clonotype was obtained from an adult woman with Graves' disease, either hyperthyroidism or ophthalmopathy (not recorded which). This chain uses TRBV30 with TRBJ1-4; no definite D call. CDR3 protein: CAWSVWIYEKLFF. Written as DNA, the CDR3 is TGTGCCTGGAGTGTCTGGATCTATGAAAAACTGTTTTTT.